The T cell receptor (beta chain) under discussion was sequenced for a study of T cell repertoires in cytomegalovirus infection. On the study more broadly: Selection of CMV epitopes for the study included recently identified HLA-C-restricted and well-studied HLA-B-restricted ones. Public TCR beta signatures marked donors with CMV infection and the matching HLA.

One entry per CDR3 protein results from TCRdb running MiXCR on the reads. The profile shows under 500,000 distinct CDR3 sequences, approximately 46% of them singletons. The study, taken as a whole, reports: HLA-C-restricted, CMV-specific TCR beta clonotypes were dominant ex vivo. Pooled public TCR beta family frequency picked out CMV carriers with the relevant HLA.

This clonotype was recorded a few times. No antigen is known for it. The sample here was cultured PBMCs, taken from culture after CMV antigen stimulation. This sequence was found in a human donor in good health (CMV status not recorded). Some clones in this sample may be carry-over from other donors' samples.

The CDR3 DNA follows: TGTGCCAGCAGCCCCACAGCCATGGACAGCAGCTACGAGCAGTACTTC. Its translation is CASSPTAMDSSYEQYF. V gene TRBV7-2 combines with J gene TRBJ2-7; tentatively, D is TRBD1 (6 bases). CDR1 SGHTA and CDR2 FQGNSA come from the germline V gene. V gave up 5 bases and J gave up 3 bases, with 20 bases separating them. This CDR3 has 16 amino acids.